This TCR beta chain was recovered during a study of blood T cell repertoires in COVID-19. The CDR3 totals 11 residues. V lost 5 bases, J lost 8 bases, and 10 bases lay in between. As processed by the authors: Nucleated cell number was recorded as an estimate derived from reference gene primer amplification. Assay used: immunoSEQ multiplex PCR; TCRdb lists only in-frame clones, some missing. V, J and clone size are those of that table, while D and trimming were read from the DNA. Of roughly 250,000 clones listed, approximately 86% are singletons. Sequenced material: peripheral blood. This rearrangement joins TRBV12-3 or TRBV12-4 to TRBJ2-7; D is perhaps TRBD1 (5 bases). The clonotype comes from a middle-aged man who had recovered from COVID-19. CDR3 loop: CASSPGNQQYF. In DNA form, the CDR3 reads TGTGCCAGCAGTCCAGGGAACCAGCAGTACTTC.